This TCR beta chain comes out of a study of glioma-infiltrating T cells after dendritic cell vaccination. Study observations and caveats: Higher TCR clonality did not directly relate to longer survival.

The PCR used 60 V beta and 13 J beta primers. Profiling relied on immunoSEQ multiplex PCR, and the TCRdb table lists in-frame clones only, not all of them. The repertoire holds some 99,000 clones, with roughly 80% as singletons. Concerning this clone itself: Its target is not known.

The germline V gene has CDR1 MNHEY and CDR2 SMNVEV (reference sequence). The CDR3 spans 16 residues. V gave up 3 bases and J gave up 4 bases; unmatched junction bases: 8. Sample time point: after dendritic cell vaccination, including at tumor progression/relapse. The sample was blood, taken after dendritic cell vaccination. The sequence was collected from a human donor with glioblastoma. This chain connects TRBV27 to TRBJ2-7; 11 bases map to TRBD1. CDR3 residues: CASSFRGGDRGYEQYF. As DNA, the CDR3 is TGTGCCAGCAGTTTTCGGGGGGGGGACAGGGGGTACGAGCAGTACTTC.